This TCR beta chain is drawn from a study of T cell clonality in common variable immunodeficiency. Study findings and constraints: Common variable immunodeficiency TCR beta sequences reportedly had fewer deletions and N-nucleotide insertions.

This clone was counted at least ten times. Its antigen is not known. The CDR3 goes on 3 residues after the read ends, and that part is filled in from the germline J gene. Most patients and controls had Caucasian heritage. Sequenced by immunoSEQ multiplex PCR; TCRdb stores in-frame clones only, minus some. This sample has 40,000 to 55,000 clones and no singletons, with approximately 5.9% in the ten largest. Germline CDR1 and CDR2: DFQATT and SNEGSKA (reference sequence). V gave up 3 bases and J gave up 7 bases, with 13 bases separating them. The CDR3 sequence is 14 residues long. The source of this sequence is a person aged 18-70 years in good health. The chain couples TRBV20-1 to TRBJ1-6, with D possibly matching TRBD1 (5 bases). Sequencing was performed on peripheral blood mononuclear cells. CDR3 region: CSASRSGQNSPLHF. CDR3 bases read: TGCAGTGCTAGTCGGTCAGGGCAAAATTCACCC.